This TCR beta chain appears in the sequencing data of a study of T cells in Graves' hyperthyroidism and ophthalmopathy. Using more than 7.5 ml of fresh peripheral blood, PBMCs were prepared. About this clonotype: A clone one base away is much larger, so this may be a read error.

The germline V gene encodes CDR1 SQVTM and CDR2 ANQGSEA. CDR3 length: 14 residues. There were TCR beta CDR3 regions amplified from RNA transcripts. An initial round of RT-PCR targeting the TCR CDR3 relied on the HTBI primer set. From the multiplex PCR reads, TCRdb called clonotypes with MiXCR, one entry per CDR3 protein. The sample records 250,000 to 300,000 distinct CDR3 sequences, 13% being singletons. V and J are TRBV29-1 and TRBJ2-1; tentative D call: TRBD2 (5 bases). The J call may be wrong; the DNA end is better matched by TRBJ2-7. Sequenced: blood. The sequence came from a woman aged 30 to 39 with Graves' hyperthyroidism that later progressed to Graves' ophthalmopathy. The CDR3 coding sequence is TGCAGCGTCACGACGGCTAGCTCCCACAATGAGCAGTACTTC. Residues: CSVTTASSHNEQYF.